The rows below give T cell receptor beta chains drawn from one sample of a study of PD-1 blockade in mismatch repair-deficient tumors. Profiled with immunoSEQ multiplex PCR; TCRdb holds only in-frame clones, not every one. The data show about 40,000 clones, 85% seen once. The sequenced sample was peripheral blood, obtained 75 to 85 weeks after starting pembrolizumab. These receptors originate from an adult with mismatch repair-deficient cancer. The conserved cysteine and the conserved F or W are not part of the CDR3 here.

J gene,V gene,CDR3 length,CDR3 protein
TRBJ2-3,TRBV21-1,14,ASSNLTGPSTDTQY
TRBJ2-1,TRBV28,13,ASSSPGGRNNEQF
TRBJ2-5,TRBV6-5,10,ASSSGLGTQY
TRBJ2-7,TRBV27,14,ASSLEGTGSTYEQY
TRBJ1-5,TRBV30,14,AWSDRYNPLNQPQH
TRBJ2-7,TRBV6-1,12,ASSEGTRGYEQY
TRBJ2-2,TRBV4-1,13,ASSRSPGSTGELF
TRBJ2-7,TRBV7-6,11,ASSPREVYEQY
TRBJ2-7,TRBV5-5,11,ASSFPGLYEQY
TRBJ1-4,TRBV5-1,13,ASSLEGRGNEKLF
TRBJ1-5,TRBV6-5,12,ASSSTGFNQPQH
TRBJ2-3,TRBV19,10,ASSTGPDTQY
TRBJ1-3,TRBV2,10,ASVPAGNTIY
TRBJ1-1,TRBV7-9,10,ASSLGDREAF
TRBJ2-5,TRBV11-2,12,ASTSEWGMETQY
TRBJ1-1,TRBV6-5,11,ASSSWRSSEAF
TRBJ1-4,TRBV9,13,ASRLGDGFNEKLF
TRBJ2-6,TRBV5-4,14,ASSLAVRSGANVLT
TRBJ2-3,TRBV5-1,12,ASSWDSVTDTQY
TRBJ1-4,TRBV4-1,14,ASSQEGGTPNEKLF
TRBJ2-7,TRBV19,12,ASSMRPPFFEQY
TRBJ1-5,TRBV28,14,ASRGTGEGSNQPQH
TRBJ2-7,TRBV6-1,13,ASVPPGQGDHEQY
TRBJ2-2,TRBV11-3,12,ASSLRGNTGELF
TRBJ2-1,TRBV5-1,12,ASSLDVSGTEQF
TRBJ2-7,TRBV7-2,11,ASSLQGWYEQY
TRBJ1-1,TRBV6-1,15,ASSETAVRVSGTEAF
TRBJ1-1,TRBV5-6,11,ASSRGRNTEAF
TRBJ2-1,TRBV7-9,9,ASTSGNEQF
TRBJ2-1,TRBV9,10,ASSVEKGEQF
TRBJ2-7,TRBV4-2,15,ASSNTGLAVGHYEQY